The 4 T cell receptor beta chains given below trace back to one sample, sequenced in a study of cytomegalovirus exposure and HLA in healthy donors. 60 Vbeta and 13 Jbeta primers were used in PCR. The method was immunoSEQ multiplex PCR; TCRdb's version includes in-frame clones alone and lacks a portion of them. The table includes 150,000 to 200,000 clones, roughly 80% detected once. Sequenced input: PBMCs. The receptors stem from a woman aged 18-29 years in good health and CMV-seronegative.

V gene TRBV7-2 combines with J gene TRBJ1-5; TRBD1 matches 7 bases. The germline gives CDR1 SGHTA, CDR2 FQGNSA. This CDR3 has 13 residues. The V and J ends lost 5 bases and 4 bases, in that order; junction bases with no gene match: 2. The CDR3 bases are TGTGCCAGCAGCCCGGACAGGAATCAGCCCCAGCATTTT. As protein: CASSPDRNQPQHF.

The chain uses TRBV7-6 and TRBJ2-3, with TRBD2 matching over 7 bases. With V trimmed by 0 bases and J by 4 bases, 1 base remained unmatched. This CDR3 is built from 14 residues. Germline CDR1 SGHVS, CDR2 FNYEAQ. The CDR3 sequence: CASSLATSADTQYF. Here the CDR3 DNA reads TGTGCCAGCAGCTTAGCTACTAGCGCAGATACGCAGTATTTT.

The chain carries TRBV11-3 and TRBJ2-1; TRBD1 is a possible D gene (5 bases). The ends were cut back, 5 bases at V and 4 bases at J, with 15 bases in the middle. Germline lookup yields CDR1 SGHNT and CDR2 YENEEA. This CDR3 has 15 residues. The CDR3 sequence is CASSADVGLYNEQFF. For the CDR3, the DNA is TGTGCCAGCAGCGCCGACGTGGGGCTGTACAATGAGCAGTTCTTC.

V usage is TRBV7-9 and J usage is TRBJ1-1; D perhaps matches TRBD1 (5 bases). The CDR3 is 12 amino acids. V lost 5 bases to trimming and J lost 4 bases, with 8 bases between them. Germline assignment: CDR1 SEHNR and CDR2 FQNEAQ (reference sequence). In nucleotides, the CDR3 is TGTGCCAGCAGCCCGCAGGGCACTGAAGCTTTCTTT. Protein product: CASSPQGTEAFF.